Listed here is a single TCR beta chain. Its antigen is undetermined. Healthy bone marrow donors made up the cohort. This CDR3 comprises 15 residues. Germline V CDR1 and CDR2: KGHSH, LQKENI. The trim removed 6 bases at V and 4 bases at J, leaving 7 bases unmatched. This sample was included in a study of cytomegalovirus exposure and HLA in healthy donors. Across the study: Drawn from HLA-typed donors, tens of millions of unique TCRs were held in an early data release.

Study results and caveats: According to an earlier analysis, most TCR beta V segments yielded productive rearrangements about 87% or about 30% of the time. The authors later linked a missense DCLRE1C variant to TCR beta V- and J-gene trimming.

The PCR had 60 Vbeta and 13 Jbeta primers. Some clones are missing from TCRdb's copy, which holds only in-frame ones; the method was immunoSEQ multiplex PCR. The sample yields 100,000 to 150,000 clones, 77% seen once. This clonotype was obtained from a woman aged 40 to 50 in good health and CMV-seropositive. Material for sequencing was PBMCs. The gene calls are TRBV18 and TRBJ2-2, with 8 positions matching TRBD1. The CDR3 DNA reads TGTGCCAGCTCGCCCCAAACAGGGGGCACCGGGGAGCTGTTTTTT. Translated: CASSPQTGGTGELFF.